These T cell receptor beta chains were read from a single sample in a study of T cells in Graves' hyperthyroidism and ophthalmopathy. Each CDR3 protein gets one entry after TCRdb re-called the multiplex PCR reads with MiXCR. The data contain about 560,000 distinct CDR3 sequences, roughly 17% of them seen just once; the ten biggest clones take up approximately 18%. The sample comprised blood. The source is a young woman with Graves' hyperthyroidism. Each CDR3 is given with its conserved first and last residue. The D gene is left open where the match is weak. The size field is filled for only some rows; it gives once, few, many or a size class.

V gene: TRBV29-1; clone size: .; D gene: .; J gene: TRBJ2-6; CDR3 DNA: TGCAGCGTTGACGATTTTGGGGGCCAGGAGACTGACTTC; CDR3 protein: CSVDDFGGQETDF
V gene: TRBV6-1; clone size: many; D gene: .; J gene: TRBJ1-1; CDR3 DNA: TGTGCCAGCAGTACATGGGAAGACACTGAAGCTTTCTTT; CDR3 protein: CASSTWEDTEAFF
V gene: TRBV4-3; clone size: few; D gene: .; J gene: TRBJ1-2; CDR3 DNA: TGCGCCAGCAGCCAAGATAAAGTAGGGGCCGCCTATGGCTACACCTTC; CDR3 protein: CASSQDKVGAAYGYTF
V gene: TRBV18; clone size: .; D gene: TRBD1; J gene: TRBJ2-4; CDR3 DNA: TGTGCCAGCTCACCTCCGGGACAGAGAAACATTCAGTACTTC; CDR3 protein: CASSPPGQRNIQYF
V gene: TRBV30; clone size: few; D gene: .; J gene: TRBJ2-1; CDR3 DNA: TGTGCCTGGAGTGTACGACTTCAGGGTCTGGATGAGCAGTTCTTC; CDR3 protein: CAWSVRLQGLDEQFF
V gene: TRBV18; clone size: few; D gene: TRBD2; J gene: TRBJ2-3; CDR3 DNA: TGTGCCAGCTCACTCGAGCCGGGACTAGCCTCCTCTGGATATACGCAGTATTTT; CDR3 protein: CASSLEPGLASSGYTQYF
V gene: TRBV6-1; clone size: many; D gene: TRBD2; J gene: TRBJ2-5; CDR3 DNA: TGTGCCAGCAGTGAATGGTCCAGCGGGGGGAGTCAAGAGACCCAGTACTTC; CDR3 protein: CASSEWSSGGSQETQYF
V gene: TRBV28; clone size: many; D gene: .; J gene: TRBJ1-2; CDR3 DNA: TGTGCCAGCAGTTTTTTGCTGGGGCCTTACGGCTACACCTTC; CDR3 protein: CASSFLLGPYGYTF
V gene: TRBV10-1; clone size: few; D gene: .; J gene: TRBJ1-6; CDR3 DNA: TGCGCCAGCAGTGAGTCACAGGGTTCACCCCTCCACTTT; CDR3 protein: CASSESQGSPLHF
V gene: TRBV20-1; clone size: .; D gene: .; J gene: TRBJ1-2; CDR3 DNA: TGCAGTGCCCCCAAGGGAGCTAACTACTATGGCTACAGCTTC; CDR3 protein: CSAPKGANYYGYSF
V gene: TRBV29-1; clone size: few; D gene: TRBD1; J gene: TRBJ1-2; CDR3 DNA: TGCAGCGCCAGGGGGCCGGACTATGGCTACACCTTC; CDR3 protein: CSARGPDYGYTF
V gene: TRBV28; clone size: .; D gene: TRBD2; J gene: TRBJ2-5; CDR3 DNA: TGTGCCAGCAGTTCGTGGGGGGGTCAAGAGACCCAGTACTTC; CDR3 protein: CASSSWGGQETQYF
V gene: TRBV20-1; clone size: .; D gene: TRBD2; J gene: TRBJ2-7; CDR3 DNA: TGCAGTGCTCGGGCGGGCGGGGGGAGCTCCTACGAGCAGTACTTC; CDR3 protein: CSARAGGGSSYEQYF
V gene: TRBV28; clone size: many; D gene: TRBD1; J gene: TRBJ2-7; CDR3 DNA: TGTGCCAGCAGTTCCGGGACAGGGGGGAACGAGCAGTACTTC; CDR3 protein: CASSSGTGGNEQYF
V gene: TRBV5-1; clone size: many; D gene: TRBD2; J gene: TRBJ2-3; CDR3 DNA: TGCGCCAGCAGCTCAGGGACTAGCGGCTTTATCGTTACGCAGTATTTT; CDR3 protein: CASSSGTSGFIVTQYF
V gene: TRBV20-1; clone size: .; D gene: TRBD1; J gene: TRBJ2-7; CDR3 DNA: TGCAGTGCGAGAGGACAGGATCTATGGTACGAGCAGTACTTC; CDR3 protein: CSARGQDLWYEQYF
V gene: TRBV20-1; clone size: .; D gene: TRBD2; J gene: TRBJ2-3; CDR3 DNA: TGCAGTGCTGGGACTAGCGGGGGGAGGAGTACGCAGTATTTT; CDR3 protein: CSAGTSGGRSTQYF
V gene: TRBV6-1; clone size: many; D gene: .; J gene: TRBJ2-3; CDR3 DNA: TGTGCCAGCAGTGAAGGGCCCCTAGGGTCGGATACGCAGTATTTT; CDR3 protein: CASSEGPLGSDTQYF
V gene: TRBV6-1; clone size: .; D gene: .; J gene: TRBJ1-1; CDR3 DNA: TGTGCCAGCAGTGAAGGGGCAAAAGAGGCTTCAAAGGCTTTCTTT; CDR3 protein: CASSEGAKEASKAFF
V gene: TRBV27; clone size: .; D gene: TRBD2; J gene: TRBJ2-7; CDR3 DNA: TGTGCCAGCAGTTTATACCCCCGACTAGCGGGGGGCCCTAGCTCCTACGAGCAGTACTTC; CDR3 protein: CASSLYPRLAGGPSSYEQYF
V gene: TRBV18; clone size: .; D gene: .; J gene: TRBJ2-3; CDR3 DNA: TGTGCCAGCACTGGTGCCGGGACTCTCCGCACAGATACGCAGTATTTT; CDR3 protein: CASTGAGTLRTDTQYF
V gene: TRBV3-1; clone size: .; D gene: .; J gene: TRBJ1-6; CDR3 DNA: TGTGCCAGCAGCCAAGGGATTAGCTCCTATAATTCACCCCTCCACTTT; CDR3 protein: CASSQGISSYNSPLHF
V gene: TRBV27; clone size: many; D gene: .; J gene: TRBJ1-5; CDR3 DNA: TGTGCCAGCAGTTTAGGGCAGGGCCAGCCCCAGCATTTT; CDR3 protein: CASSLGQGQPQHF
V gene: TRBV4-3; clone size: few; D gene: TRBD2; J gene: TRBJ2-5; CDR3 DNA: TGCGCCAGCAGCCCCGGACTAGCGGGGGGGCAAAAGACCCAGTACTTC; CDR3 protein: CASSPGLAGGQKTQYF
V gene: TRBV28; clone size: .; D gene: TRBD1; J gene: TRBJ2-3; CDR3 DNA: TGTGCCAGCAGTTCACAGGGGAGTGCAGATACGCAGTATTTT; CDR3 protein: CASSSQGSADTQYF
V gene: TRBV6-1; clone size: few; D gene: TRBD2; J gene: TRBJ2-3; CDR3 DNA: TGTGCCAGCAGTCACACGACTAGCGGGAGCACAGATACGCAGTATTTT; CDR3 protein: CASSHTTSGSTDTQYF
V gene: TRBV28; clone size: many; D gene: TRBD1; J gene: TRBJ2-7; CDR3 DNA: TGTGCCAGCAGTGGATGGGACAGAACCTACGAGCAGTACTTC; CDR3 protein: CASSGWDRTYEQYF
V gene: TRBV20-1; clone size: .; D gene: TRBD1; J gene: TRBJ1-1; CDR3 DNA: TGCAGTGCTAGAAACAGACAGGGAGTGGGTTACACTGAAGCTTTCTTT; CDR3 protein: CSARNRQGVGYTEAFF
V gene: TRBV18; clone size: .; D gene: .; J gene: TRBJ2-7; CDR3 DNA: TGTGCCAGCTCACCACCTGGGACATCGAACTCCTACGAGCAGTACTTC; CDR3 protein: CASSPPGTSNSYEQYF
V gene: TRBV7-2; clone size: .; D gene: TRBD2; J gene: TRBJ2-5; CDR3 DNA: TGTGCCAGCAGCCATCCTAGCGGGGGCATTAGGGAGACCCAGTACTTC; CDR3 protein: CASSHPSGGIRETQYF
V gene: TRBV9; clone size: .; D gene: TRBD2; J gene: TRBJ2-5; CDR3 DNA: TGTGCCAGCAGCGTAGCTGAGGGGAGGCTAGCGGGGGGCCAAGAGACCCAGTACTTC; CDR3 protein: CASSVAEGRLAGGQETQYF
V gene: TRBV5-1; clone size: few; D gene: .; J gene: TRBJ1-1; CDR3 DNA: TGCGCCAGCAGCTTCCAGGGCAGGGGAGACACTGAAGCTTTCTTT; CDR3 protein: CASSFQGRGDTEAFF
V gene: TRBV7-2; clone size: many; D gene: TRBD2; J gene: TRBJ2-3; CDR3 DNA: TGTGCCAGCAGACTAACTGCAGCGGGGTTAATAGATACGCAGTATTTT; CDR3 protein: CASRLTAAGLIDTQYF
V gene: TRBV29-1; clone size: many; D gene: .; J gene: TRBJ2-3; CDR3 DNA: TGCAGCGTTATGGGACAGGGTTCTAGCGGGAGCACAGATACGCAGTATTTT; CDR3 protein: CSVMGQGSSGSTDTQYF
V gene: TRBV12-3/TRBV12-4; clone size: many; D gene: .; J gene: TRBJ1-5; CDR3 DNA: TGTGCCAGCAGACCTACGGGAGGCAATCAGCCCCAGCATTTT; CDR3 protein: CASRPTGGNQPQHF
V gene: TRBV28; clone size: .; D gene: .; J gene: TRBJ2-3; CDR3 DNA: TGTGCCAGCAGTTTAGGCCACCCAGATACGCAGTATTTT; CDR3 protein: CASSLGHPDTQYF
V gene: TRBV5-1; clone size: many; D gene: TRBD1; J gene: TRBJ1-2; CDR3 DNA: TGCGCCAGCGGAAGGACGGGACAGGTCTATGGCTACACCTTC; CDR3 protein: CASGRTGQVYGYTF
V gene: TRBV12-3/TRBV12-4; clone size: few; D gene: .; J gene: TRBJ1-3; CDR3 DNA: TGTGCCAGCAGTTGGGTCAGGCTCTCTGGAAACACCATATATTTT; CDR3 protein: CASSWVRLSGNTIYF
V gene: TRBV18; clone size: .; D gene: TRBD2; J gene: TRBJ2-7; CDR3 DNA: TGTGCCAGCTCACCAAAGGGACTAGCGCTTCTCGAGCAGTACTTC; CDR3 protein: CASSPKGLALLEQYF
V gene: TRBV4-1; clone size: .; D gene: .; J gene: TRBJ1-3; CDR3 DNA: TGCGCCAGCAGCCAACCGGGAAGGGACTCTGGAAACACCATATATTTT; CDR3 protein: CASSQPGRDSGNTIYF
V gene: TRBV3-1; clone size: many; D gene: .; J gene: TRBJ2-5; CDR3 DNA: TGTGCCAGCAGCCAAGGTCCCGCGGGAGAGACCCAGTACTTC; CDR3 protein: CASSQGPAGETQYF
V gene: TRBV6-1; clone size: many; D gene: .; J gene: TRBJ2-5; CDR3 DNA: TGTGCCAGCAGTGCCCTCGGCGGGCCCTTCCAAGAGACCCAGTACTTC; CDR3 protein: CASSALGGPFQETQYF
V gene: TRBV7-9; clone size: few; D gene: TRBD1; J gene: TRBJ1-1; CDR3 DNA: TGTGCCAGCAGCGTTGACAGGGGAACTGAAGCTTTCTTT; CDR3 protein: CASSVDRGTEAFF
V gene: TRBV4-1; clone size: many; D gene: .; J gene: TRBJ2-7; CDR3 DNA: TGCGCCAGCAGCCAGCCAGGGCAGAGCTCCTACGAGCAGTACTTC; CDR3 protein: CASSQPGQSSYEQYF
V gene: TRBV6-2/TRBV6-3; clone size: few; D gene: TRBD2; J gene: TRBJ2-1; CDR3 DNA: TGTGCCAGCAGTTACTCGAGCGGGAGGGCCGATGAGCAGTTCTTC; CDR3 protein: CASSYSSGRADEQFF
V gene: TRBV12-3/TRBV12-4; clone size: many; D gene: TRBD2; J gene: TRBJ2-3; CDR3 DNA: TGTGCCAGCAGTTTTATCGGCGGGGGAGTGGAGACAGATACGCAGTATTTT; CDR3 protein: CASSFIGGGVETDTQYF
V gene: TRBV6-2/TRBV6-3; clone size: .; D gene: TRBD1; J gene: TRBJ2-7; CDR3 DNA: TGTGCCAGCAGCCCGGGACAGGGGCGCTACGAGCAGTACTTC; CDR3 protein: CASSPGQGRYEQYF
V gene: TRBV6-2/TRBV6-3; clone size: few; D gene: TRBD2; J gene: TRBJ2-1; CDR3 DNA: TGTGCCAGCAGTTACTCGACTAGCGGCAGTGAGCAGTTCTTC; CDR3 protein: CASSYSTSGSEQFF
V gene: TRBV4-2; clone size: .; D gene: .; J gene: TRBJ2-7; CDR3 DNA: TGTGCCAGCAGCCAAGAGGCTCCAACCTACGAGCAGTACTTC; CDR3 protein: CASSQEAPTYEQYF
V gene: TRBV5-1; clone size: many; D gene: .; J gene: TRBJ1-1; CDR3 DNA: TGCGCCAGCAGCTTCTCGGATATGAACACTGAAGCTTTCTTT; CDR3 protein: CASSFSDMNTEAFF
V gene: TRBV30; clone size: .; D gene: TRBD1; J gene: TRBJ1-2; CDR3 DNA: TGTGCCTGGAGTGTACATAGGGGGCCATATGGCTACACCTTC; CDR3 protein: CAWSVHRGPYGYTF
V gene: TRBV20-1; clone size: many; D gene: TRBD2; J gene: TRBJ2-7; CDR3 DNA: TGCAGTGCTAGACTTACAGCGGGAGGGGTCTACGAGCAGTACTTC; CDR3 protein: CSARLTAGGVYEQYF
V gene: TRBV28; clone size: .; D gene: TRBD2; J gene: TRBJ2-7; CDR3 DNA: TGTGCCAGCAGCCCCGGCTGGGCGGGAGGTGACGAGCAGTACTTC; CDR3 protein: CASSPGWAGGDEQYF
V gene: TRBV3-1; clone size: many; D gene: TRBD1; J gene: TRBJ2-7; CDR3 DNA: TGTGCCAGCAGCCCGGGACAGGGGGATGAGCAGTACTTC; CDR3 protein: CASSPGQGDEQYF
V gene: TRBV5-1; clone size: many; D gene: TRBD2; J gene: TRBJ2-7; CDR3 DNA: TGCGCCAGCAGCCTCGGACTAGCGGGTACCCTAGAGCAGTACTTC; CDR3 protein: CASSLGLAGTLEQYF
V gene: TRBV5-1; clone size: many; D gene: TRBD2; J gene: TRBJ2-2; CDR3 DNA: TGCGCCAGCTCCGGGGGAGGGACCGGGGAGCTGTTTTTT; CDR3 protein: CASSGGGTGELFF
V gene: TRBV29-1; clone size: .; D gene: .; J gene: TRBJ2-7; CDR3 DNA: TGCAGCGAGCCGCGGGGTTTAGTCTACGAGCAGTACTTC; CDR3 protein: CSEPRGLVYEQYF
V gene: TRBV6-5; clone size: few; D gene: TRBD1; J gene: TRBJ2-1; CDR3 DNA: TGTGCCAGCAGTTCCACGGACAGGGACAATGAGCAGTTCTTC; CDR3 protein: CASSSTDRDNEQFF